This T cell receptor (beta chain) was obtained from a study of blood T cell repertoires in COVID-19. Study in general: Sources were T cells, B-cell-depleted T cells, or PBMCs; the material itself was cDNA or gDNA.

This CDR3 is 14 amino acids long. Germline CDR1 reads SNHLY; CDR2 reads FYNNEI. Losses at the gene ends were 8 bases for V and 6 bases for J; bases not matched to a gene: 6. In the original analysis: Reference gene primer amplification gave estimated nucleated cell counts. This table comes from immunoSEQ multiplex PCR, and its TCRdb copy is limited to in-frame clones, with some not included. V, J and clone size are taken as reported in that table, and D and trimming were inferred from the DNA itself. The sample includes approximately 250,000 clones, roughly 89% of them seen just once. Enrolled through a virtual design, the participants were between roughly 18 and 100 years of age and came from some 26 US areas. Recovery meant two consecutive negative NP/OP PCR tests, professional clearance, or resolved symptoms.

The origin of this receptor is a woman in her thirties who had recovered from COVID-19. Material for sequencing was PBMCs or T cells enriched from blood (not recorded which). The chain has TRBV2 and TRBJ1-5; 11 nucleotides agree with TRBD1. The CDR3 here is CASQTGTGGQPQHF. The CDR3 DNA reads as TGTGCCAGCCAGACCGGGACAGGGGGTCAGCCCCAGCATTTT.